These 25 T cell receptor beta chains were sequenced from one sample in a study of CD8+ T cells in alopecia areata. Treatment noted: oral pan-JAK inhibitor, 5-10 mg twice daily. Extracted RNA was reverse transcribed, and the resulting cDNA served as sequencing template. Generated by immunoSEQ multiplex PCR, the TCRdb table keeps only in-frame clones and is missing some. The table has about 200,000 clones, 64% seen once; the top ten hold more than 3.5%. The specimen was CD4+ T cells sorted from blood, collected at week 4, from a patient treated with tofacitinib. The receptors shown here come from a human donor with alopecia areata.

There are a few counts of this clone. CDR3 in DNA: TGTGCCAGCAGCTCCCAACAGGGGTACAATGAGCAGTTCTTC. It translates to CASSSQQGYNEQFF. The chain uses TRBV7-9 and TRBJ2-1; TRBD1 agrees at 7 bases. CDR3 length: 14 residues. Germline V gene sequence: CDR1 SEHNR, CDR2 FQNEAQ (reference sequence). Trimming cost V 4 bases and J 4 bases; bases outside gene matches: 4.

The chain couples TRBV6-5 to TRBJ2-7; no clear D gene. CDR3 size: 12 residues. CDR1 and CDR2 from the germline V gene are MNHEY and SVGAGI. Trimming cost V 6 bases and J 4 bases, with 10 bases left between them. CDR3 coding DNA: TGTGCCAGCAGGGACCTGGGATACGAGCAGTACTTC. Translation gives CASRDLGYEQYF.

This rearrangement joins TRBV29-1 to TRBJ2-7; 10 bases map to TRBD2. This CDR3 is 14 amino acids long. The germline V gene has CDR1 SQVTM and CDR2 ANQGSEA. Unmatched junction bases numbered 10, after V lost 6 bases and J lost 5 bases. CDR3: CSVTDSGGSHEQYF. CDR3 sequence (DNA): TGCAGCGTCACAGATAGCGGGGGGAGCCACGAGCAGTACTTC.

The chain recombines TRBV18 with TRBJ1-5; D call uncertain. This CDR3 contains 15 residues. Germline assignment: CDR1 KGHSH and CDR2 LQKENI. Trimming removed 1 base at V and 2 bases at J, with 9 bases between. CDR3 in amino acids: CASSPQGLRNQPQHF. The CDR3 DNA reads TGTGCCAGCTCACCACAAGGGCTCCGCAATCAGCCCCAGCATTTT.

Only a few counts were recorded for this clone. The CDR3 is CASSLGPSYGYTF. The CDR3 DNA is TGTGCCAGCAGCTTAGGGCCAAGCTATGGCTACACCTTC. The genes are TRBV13 and TRBJ1-2; D gene unclear. Germline-derived CDR1 and CDR2 are PRHDT and FYEKMQ (reference sequence). The CDR3 runs to 13 residues. Trimming pared 0 bases from V and 4 bases from J, leaving 6 bases between.

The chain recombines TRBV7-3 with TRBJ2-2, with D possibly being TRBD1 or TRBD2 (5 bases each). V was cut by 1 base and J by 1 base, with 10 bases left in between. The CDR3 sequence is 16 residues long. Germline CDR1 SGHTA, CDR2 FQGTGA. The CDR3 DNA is TGTGCCAGCAGCTTAAACCCGGGACGGAACACCGGGGAGCTGTTTTTT. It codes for CASSLNPGRNTGELFF.

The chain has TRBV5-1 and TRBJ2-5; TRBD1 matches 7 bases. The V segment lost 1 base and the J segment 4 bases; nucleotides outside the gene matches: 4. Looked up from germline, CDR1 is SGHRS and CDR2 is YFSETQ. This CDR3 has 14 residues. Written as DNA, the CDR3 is TGCGCCAGCAGCTTGCAAGGGGGCGCAGAGACCCAGTACTTC. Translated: CASSLQGGAETQYF.

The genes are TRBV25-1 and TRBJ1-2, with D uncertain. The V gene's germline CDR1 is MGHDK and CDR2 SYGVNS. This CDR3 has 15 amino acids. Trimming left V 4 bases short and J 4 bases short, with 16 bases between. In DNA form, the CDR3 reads TGTGCCAGCAGTGCAGGCAGAACAGCTCTCTATGGCTACACCTTC. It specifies CASSAGRTALYGYTF.

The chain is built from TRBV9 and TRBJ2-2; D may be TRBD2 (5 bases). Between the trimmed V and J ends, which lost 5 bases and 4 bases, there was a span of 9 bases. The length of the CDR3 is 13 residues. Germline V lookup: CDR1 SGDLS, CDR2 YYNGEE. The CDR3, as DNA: TGTGCCAGCAGTAGCGTATTCACCGGGGAGCTGTTTTTT. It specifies CASSSVFTGELFF. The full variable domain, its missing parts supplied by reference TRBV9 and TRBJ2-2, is DSGVTQTPKHLITATGQRVTLRCSPRSGDLSVYWYQQSLDQGLQFLIQYYNGEERAKGNILERFSAQQFPDLHSELNLSSLELGDSALYFCASSSVFTGELFFGEGSRLTVL.

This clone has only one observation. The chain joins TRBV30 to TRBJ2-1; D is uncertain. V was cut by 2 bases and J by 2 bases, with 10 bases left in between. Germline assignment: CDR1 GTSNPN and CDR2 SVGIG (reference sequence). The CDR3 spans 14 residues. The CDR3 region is CAWSNGLTYNEQFF. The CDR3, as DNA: TGTGCCTGGAGTAATGGCCTCACCTACAATGAGCAGTTCTTC.

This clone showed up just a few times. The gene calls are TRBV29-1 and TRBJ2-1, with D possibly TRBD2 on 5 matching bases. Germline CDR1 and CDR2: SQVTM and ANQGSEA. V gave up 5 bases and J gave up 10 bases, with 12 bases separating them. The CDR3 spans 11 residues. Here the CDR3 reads CSVYREWEQFF. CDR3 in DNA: TGCAGCGTTTACCGGGAATGGGAGCAGTTCTTC.

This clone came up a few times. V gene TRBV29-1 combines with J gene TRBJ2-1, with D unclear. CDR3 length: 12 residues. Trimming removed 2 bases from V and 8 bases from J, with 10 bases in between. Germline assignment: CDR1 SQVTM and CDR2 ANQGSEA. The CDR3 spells CSVEPKRDEQFF. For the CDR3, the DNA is TGCAGCGTTGAACCGAAACGCGATGAGCAGTTCTTC.

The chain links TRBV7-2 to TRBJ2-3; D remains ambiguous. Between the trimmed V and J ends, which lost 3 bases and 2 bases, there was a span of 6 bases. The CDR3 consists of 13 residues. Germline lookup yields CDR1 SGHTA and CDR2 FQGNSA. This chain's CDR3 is CASSFYPTDTQYF. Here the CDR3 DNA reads TGTGCCAGCAGCTTTTACCCCACAGATACGCAGTATTTT.

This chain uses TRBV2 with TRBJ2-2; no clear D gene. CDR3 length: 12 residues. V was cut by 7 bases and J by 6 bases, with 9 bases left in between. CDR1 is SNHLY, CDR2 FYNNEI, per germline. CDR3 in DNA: TGTGCCAGCATGGGGATGGCCGGGGAGCTGTTTTTT. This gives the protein CASMGMAGELFF. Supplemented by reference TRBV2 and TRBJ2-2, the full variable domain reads EPEVTQTPSHQVTQMGQEVILRCVPISNHLYFYWYRQILGQKVEFLVSFYNNEISEKSEIFDDQFSVERPDGSNFTLKIRSTKLEDSAMYFCASMGMAGELFFGEGSRLTVL.

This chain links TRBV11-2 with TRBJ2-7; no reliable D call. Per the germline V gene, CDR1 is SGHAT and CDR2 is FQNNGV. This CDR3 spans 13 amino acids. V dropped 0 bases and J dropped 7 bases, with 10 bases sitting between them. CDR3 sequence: CASSLDLSGEQYF. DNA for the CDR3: TGTGCCAGCAGCTTAGATCTTTCCGGAGAGCAGTACTTC. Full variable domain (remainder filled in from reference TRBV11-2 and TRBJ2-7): EAGVAQSPRYKIIEKRQSVAFWCNPISGHATLYWYQQILGQGPKLLIQFQNNGVVDDSQLPKDRFSAERLKGVDSTLKIQPAKLEDSAVYLCASSLDLSGEQYFGPGTRLTVT.

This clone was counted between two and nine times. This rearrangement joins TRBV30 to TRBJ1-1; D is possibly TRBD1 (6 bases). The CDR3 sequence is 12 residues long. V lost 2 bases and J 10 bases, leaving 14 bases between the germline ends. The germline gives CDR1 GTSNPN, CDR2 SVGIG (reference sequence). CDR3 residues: CAWSLQGPRAFF. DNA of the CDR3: TGTGCCTGGAGTTTACAGGGACCTCGAGCTTTCTTT.

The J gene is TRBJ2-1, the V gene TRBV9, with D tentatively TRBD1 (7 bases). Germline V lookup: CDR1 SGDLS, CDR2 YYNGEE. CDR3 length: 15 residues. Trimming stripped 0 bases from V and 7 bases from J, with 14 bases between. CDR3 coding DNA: TGTGCCAGCAGCGTAGCCACGACAGGGAGGAATGAGCAGTTCTTC. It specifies CASSVATTGRNEQFF.

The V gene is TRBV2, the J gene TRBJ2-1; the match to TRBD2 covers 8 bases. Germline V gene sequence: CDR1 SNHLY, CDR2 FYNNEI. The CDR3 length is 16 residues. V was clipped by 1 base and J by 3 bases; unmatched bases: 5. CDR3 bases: TGTGCCAGCAGTGAAGGTCTAGCGGGTGACTACAATGAGCAGTTCTTC. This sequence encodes CASSEGLAGDYNEQFF.

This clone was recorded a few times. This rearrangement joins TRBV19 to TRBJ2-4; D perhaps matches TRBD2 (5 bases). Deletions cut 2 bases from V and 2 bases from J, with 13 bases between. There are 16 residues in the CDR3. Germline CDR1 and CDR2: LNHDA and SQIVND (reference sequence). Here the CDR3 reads CASSIPGPSPKNIQYF. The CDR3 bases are TGTGCCAGTAGTATACCCGGGCCTAGCCCCAAAAACATTCAGTACTTC.

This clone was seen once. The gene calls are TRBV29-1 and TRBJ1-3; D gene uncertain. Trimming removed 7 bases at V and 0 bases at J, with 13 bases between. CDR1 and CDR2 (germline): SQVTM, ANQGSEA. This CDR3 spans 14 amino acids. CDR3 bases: TGCAGCGCCCGAAAAGGGCACTCTGGAAACACCATATATTTT. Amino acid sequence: CSARKGHSGNTIYF. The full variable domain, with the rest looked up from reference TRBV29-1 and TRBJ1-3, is SAVISQKPSRDICQRGTSLTIQCQVDSQVTMMFWYRQQPGQSLTLIATANQGSEATYESGFVIDKFPISRPNLTFSTLTVSNMSPEDSSIYLCSARKGHSGNTIYFGEGSWLTVV.

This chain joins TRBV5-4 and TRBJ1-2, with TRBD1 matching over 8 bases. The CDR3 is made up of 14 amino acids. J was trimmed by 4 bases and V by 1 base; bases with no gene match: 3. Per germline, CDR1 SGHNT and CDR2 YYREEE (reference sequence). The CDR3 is CASSLRQGIYGYTF. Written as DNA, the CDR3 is TGTGCCAGCAGCTTGAGACAGGGGATCTATGGCTACACCTTC.

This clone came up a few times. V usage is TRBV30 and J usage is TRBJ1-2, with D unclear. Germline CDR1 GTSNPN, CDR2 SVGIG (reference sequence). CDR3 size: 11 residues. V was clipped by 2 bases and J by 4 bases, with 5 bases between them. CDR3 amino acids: CAWSPSYGYTF. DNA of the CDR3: TGTGCCTGGAGTCCCTCCTATGGCTACACCTTC.

This chain's CDR3 is CASSYKQGDGYTF. DNA of the CDR3: TGTGCCAGCAGTTACAAACAGGGGGATGGCTACACCTTC. The chain uses TRBV6-6 and TRBJ1-2; 8 bases are shared with TRBD1. Germline V gene sequence: CDR1 MNHNY, CDR2 SVGAGI (reference sequence). This CDR3 is 13 amino acids long. J was trimmed by 6 bases and V by 2 bases; bases with no gene match: 2.

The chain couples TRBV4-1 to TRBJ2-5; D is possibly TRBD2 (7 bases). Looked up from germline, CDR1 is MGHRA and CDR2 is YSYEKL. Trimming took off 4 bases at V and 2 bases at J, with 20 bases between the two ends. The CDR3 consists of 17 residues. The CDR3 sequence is CASSRFEGGGPQETQYF. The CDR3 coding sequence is TGCGCCAGCAGCCGTTTCGAAGGGGGGGGGCCGCAAGAGACCCAGTACTTC.

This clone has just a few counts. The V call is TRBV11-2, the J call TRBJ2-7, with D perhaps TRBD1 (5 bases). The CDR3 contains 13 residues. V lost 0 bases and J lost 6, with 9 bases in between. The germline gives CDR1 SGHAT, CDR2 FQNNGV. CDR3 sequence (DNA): TGTGCCAGCAGCTTAGAGTGGCAGGGCGAGCAGTACTTC. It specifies CASSLEWQGEQYF. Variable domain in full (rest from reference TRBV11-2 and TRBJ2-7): EAGVAQSPRYKIIEKRQSVAFWCNPISGHATLYWYQQILGQGPKLLIQFQNNGVVDDSQLPKDRFSAERLKGVDSTLKIQPAKLEDSAVYLCASSLEWQGEQYFGPGTRLTVT.